The 17 T cell receptor beta chains in this list originate from one sample, sequenced in a study of beta chain features in type 1 diabetes. Reverse transcription of all isolated RNA meant that expressed TCRB transcripts were sequenced. Sequenced by immunoSEQ multiplex PCR; TCRdb stores in-frame clones only, minus some. The sample has about 240,000 clones, about 25% seen once. Sequenced sample: central memory CD4+ T cells from blood. These receptors were obtained from a man aged 25-40 years in good health.

V is TRBV5-1 and J is TRBJ2-3; TRBD2 is a possible D gene (6 bases). CDR1 SGHRS and CDR2 YFSETQ come from the germline V gene. This CDR3 has 14 residues. Trimming took 5 bases from V and 2 from J, leaving 12 bases between them. This CDR3 is CASSPGTATDTQYF. Written as DNA, the CDR3 is TGCGCCAGCAGTCCCGGGACTGCCACAGATACGCAGTATTTT.

This sequence joins TRBV20-1 and TRBJ2-1, with a tentative D call TRBD2 (6 bases). Germline CDR1 is DFQATT and CDR2 is SNEGSKA (reference sequence). CDR3 length: 11 amino acids. The V end lost 2 bases, the J end lost 13 bases, and 12 bases lay between the germline ends. The DNA for the CDR3 is TGCAGTGCTAGACCTAGCGAGGTTCAGTTCTTC. It specifies CSARPSEVQFF.

This clone was detected only a few times. The chain recombines TRBV18 with TRBJ2-6, with TRBD2 identical over 8 bases. CDR3 length equals 18 residues. Trimming removed 3 bases from V and 0 bases from J; junction bases left unmatched: 7. CDR1 and CDR2 (germline): KGHSH, LQKENI. The CDR3, as DNA: TGTGCCAGCTCACCCCGGCAGCGGGGGACCTCTGGGGCCAACGTCCTGACTTTC. Translating gives CASSPRQRGTSGANVLTF. The whole variable domain, remainder taken from reference TRBV18 and TRBJ2-6, is NAGVMQNPRHLVRRRGQEARLRCSPMKGHSHVYWYRQLPEEGLKFMVYLQKENIIDESGMPKERFSAEFPKEGPSILRIQQVVRGDSAAYFCASSPRQRGTSGANVLTFGAGSRLTVL.

The chain has TRBV5-5 and TRBJ2-3, with unresolved D. Looked up from germline, CDR1 is SGHKS and CDR2 is YYEKEE (reference sequence). The V and J ends lost 4 bases and 2 bases respectively, with 14 bases between them. CDR3 size: 15 residues. CDR3 DNA: TGTGCCAGCAGCCAAGATGAGTATAACACAGATACGCAGTATTTT. It specifies CASSQDEYNTDTQYF.

The rearrangement joins TRBV23-1 to TRBJ1-4; no definite D call. TRBV23-1 is sorted into the ORF group, with uncertain function. V was shortened by 11 bases and J by 9 bases, with 7 bases between the two germline ends. This CDR3 comprises 9 residues. Here the CDR3 DNA reads TGCGCCCAGTTAAAAAAACTGTTTTTT. This gives the protein CAQLKKLFF.

The chain links TRBV25-1 to TRBJ2-4; 8 bases align to TRBD2. This CDR3 region has 15 residues. The trim removed 8 bases at V and 7 bases at J, leaving 13 bases unmatched. Germline assignment: CDR1 MGHDK and CDR2 SYGVNS. CDR3 residues: CASQSKAAGGNIQYF. DNA of the CDR3: TGTGCCAGCCAAAGTAAGGCGGCGGGAGGTAACATTCAGTACTTC.

This clone was found a few times. V gene TRBV18 combines with J gene TRBJ1-4; no clear D gene. The CDR3 contains 14 residues. Trimming left V 3 bases short and J 8 bases short, with 13 bases between. CDR1 is KGHSH, CDR2 LQKENI, per germline. The CDR3 sequence: CASSPSAPFEKLFF. CDR3 coding DNA: TGTGCCAGCTCACCTTCGGCCCCGTTCGAAAAACTGTTTTTT.

The V call is TRBV11-2, the J call TRBJ1-1; perhaps TRBD1 as D (5 bases). Trimming cost V 0 bases and J 10 bases, with 15 bases left between them. CDR1 and CDR2 (germline): SGHAT, FQNNGV. This CDR3 comprises 14 residues. The CDR3 loop reads CASSLDLGRVGAFF. As DNA, the CDR3 is TGTGCCAGCAGCTTAGATTTAGGCAGGGTCGGAGCTTTCTTT.

The chain employs TRBV4-2 and TRBJ2-1; 8 nucleotides line up with TRBD2. J was trimmed by 5 bases and V by 2 bases; bases with no gene match: 2. CDR1 is LGHNA, CDR2 YNFKEQ, per germline. CDR3 length equals 14 residues. CDR3 DNA sequence: TGTGCCAGCAGCCAACAGCGGGGGAACAATGAGCAGTTCTTC. It encodes CASSQQRGNNEQFF.

This clone was recorded many times. J is TRBJ2-3 and V is TRBV4-2; 7 nucleotides match TRBD2. The ends lost 3 bases at V and 6 bases at J; junction bases unmatched: 3. Germline V gives CDR1 LGHNA, CDR2 YNFKEQ. This CDR3 spans 13 amino acids. In nucleotides, the CDR3 is TGTGCCAGCAGCCAGGGAGGGAGTGATACGCAGTATTTT. As protein: CASSQGGSDTQYF.

This clone was counted only a few times. J is TRBJ2-3 and V is TRBV5-1, with D tentatively TRBD1 or TRBD2 (6 bases each). The V gene's germline CDR1 is SGHRS and CDR2 YFSETQ. V was cut by 0 bases and J by 5 bases, with 13 bases left in between. The CDR3 sequence is 15 residues long. The CDR3 nucleotides read TGCGCCAGCAGCTTGGAGGGGGGACGACGAGATACGCAGTATTTT. It codes for CASSLEGGRRDTQYF.

This clone was detected only a few times. The chain has TRBV23-1 and TRBJ2-6; TRBD2 is a possible D gene (6 bases). TRBV23-1 is labeled an ORF, and its function is uncertain. V lost 2 bases, J lost 0 bases, and 8 bases lay in between. The CDR3 covers 16 residues. CDR3 sequence (DNA): TGCGCCAGCAGTCAACCGGGGGTCTCTGGGGCCAACGTCCTGACTTTC. Translating gives CASSQPGVSGANVLTF.

The chain carries TRBV11-2 and TRBJ1-1; D is uncertain. The CDR3 is 14 amino acids. Germline V lookup: CDR1 SGHAT, CDR2 FQNNGV. V lost 0 bases to trimming and J lost 3 bases, with 8 bases between them. For the CDR3, the DNA is TGTGCCAGCAGCTTAGAACCTGGGTACACTGAAGCTTTCTTT. Protein sequence: CASSLEPGYTEAFF.

The rearrangement links TRBV7-2 to TRBJ2-7; 7 bases align to TRBD2. This CDR3 is built from 13 residues. With V trimmed by 10 bases and J by 2 bases, 8 bases remained unmatched. In germline, CDR1 is SGHTA, CDR2 FQGNSA. CDR3 protein: CATRPGGAYEQYF. The CDR3 DNA is TGTGCCACCCGACCGGGGGGAGCCTACGAGCAGTACTTC.

This clone was seen at least ten times. The V and J genes are TRBV7-2 and TRBJ2-1; no definite D call. The CDR3 is made up of 13 amino acids. Germline assignment: CDR1 SGHTA and CDR2 FQGNSA. The V and J ends lost 2 bases and 9 bases respectively, with 11 bases between them. The CDR3 DNA reads TGTGCCAGCAGCTTAAGGATGGAAACTGAGCAGTTCTTC. Its translation is CASSLRMETEQFF.

This clone was observed a few times. J is TRBJ2-3 and V is TRBV29-1; D gene ambiguous. Germline V gene data show CDR1 as SQVTM and CDR2 as ANQGSEA. The CDR3 sequence is 11 residues long. With 4 bases removed from V and 4 bases from J, the gap between germline ends came to 6 bases. The CDR3, as DNA: TGCAGCGTTGGAGAGGCAGATACGCAGTATTTT. Its translation is CSVGEADTQYF.

V and J are TRBV28 and TRBJ2-3; D gene unclear. Germline V CDR1 and CDR2: MDHEN, SYDVKM. The CDR3 is made up of 13 amino acids. V gave up 11 bases and J gave up 0 bases, with 12 bases separating them. The CDR3 spells CAADEASTDTQYF. CDR3 in DNA: TGTGCCGCAGATGAAGCTAGCACAGATACGCAGTATTTT.